Below are 19 T cell receptor beta chains sequenced from a single sample in a study of technical replicates of blood from a few donors. Here immunoSEQ multiplex PCR was the method, and the copy in TCRdb shows in-frame clones only, minus some. The profile shows roughly 62,000 clones, over 85% of them singletons. The sequencing sample was made of PBMCs. These TCRs come from a human donor in good health. Some clones in this sample may be carry-over from other donors' samples.

V is TRBV5-1 and J is TRBJ1-4; 8 bases agree with TRBD1. The CDR3 totals 17 residues. J gave up 4 bases and V 0 bases, and 8 bases lay outside the gene matches. Germline CDR1 is SGHRS and CDR2 is YFSETQ. The CDR3 DNA sequence: TGCGCCAGCAGCTTGGGCCCGGACAGGGTTGTTAATGAAAAACTGTTTTTT. It encodes CASSLGPDRVVNEKLFF.

The chain joins TRBV25-1 to TRBJ2-7, with 8 bases aligning to TRBD2. The V gene end was trimmed by 8 bases and the J gene end by 2 bases; junction bases not matched to a gene: 8. Germline CDR1 is MGHDK and CDR2 is SYGVNS. CDR3 length: 14 amino acids. The CDR3 reads CASAGAGGPYEQYF. In DNA form, the CDR3 reads TGTGCCAGCGCCGGGGCGGGGGGTCCCTACGAGCAGTACTTC.

This chain uses TRBV2 with TRBJ2-7; 7 bases fit TRBD2. With 5 bases clipped from V and 2 bases from J, the junction kept 3 bases outside the gene matches. The CDR3 length is 13 residues. The germline CDR1 and CDR2 sequences are SNHLY and FYNNEI. The CDR3 loop reads CASSPGLPYEQYF. In DNA form, the CDR3 reads TGTGCCAGCAGTCCGGGACTACCCTACGAGCAGTACTTC.

This chain uses TRBV30 with TRBJ2-7, with D maybe TRBD2 (5 bases). The V end lost 6 bases, the J end lost 5 bases, and 11 bases lay between the germline ends. Germline CDR1 reads GTSNPN; CDR2 reads SVGIG (reference sequence). The CDR3 is made up of 11 amino acids. The CDR3 sequence: CACLGNHEQYF. The CDR3 DNA reads as TGTGCCTGCCTCGGGAATCACGAGCAGTACTTC.

This chain connects TRBV5-4 to TRBJ2-7, with TRBD2 matching 11 bases. Germline V lookup: CDR1 SGHNT, CDR2 YYREEE (reference sequence). The CDR3 has 17 amino acids. V was pared by 0 bases and J by 1 base, with 6 bases of the junction left unmatched. The CDR3 DNA follows: TGTGCCAGCAGCTTGGCACTAGCGGGAGTTAAGTCCTACGAGCAGTACTTC. The encoded protein is CASSLALAGVKSYEQYF.

This sequence joins TRBV4-1 and TRBJ1-1; 7 nucleotides align to TRBD1. The CDR3 has 13 amino acids. Germline V gene lookup returns CDR1 MGHRA and CDR2 YSYEKL. V shed 4 bases, J shed 3 bases, and the junction held 2 bases outside the gene matches. This chain's CDR3 is CASSPGQYTEAFF. In nucleotides, the CDR3 is TGCGCCAGCAGCCCGGGACAGTACACTGAAGCTTTCTTT.

The V and J genes are TRBV7-2 and TRBJ1-5; 10 bases are a match to TRBD1. Trimming at V came to 4 bases and at J to 8 bases, leaving 11 bases not matched to a gene. Germline V gene sequence: CDR1 SGHTA, CDR2 FQGNSA. This CDR3 is built from 16 residues. CDR3 amino acids: CASSSRDRGGREPQHF. The CDR3, as DNA: TGTGCCAGCAGCTCTAGGGACAGGGGAGGTAGGGAGCCCCAGCATTTT. Full variable domain (missing parts from reference TRBV7-2 and TRBJ1-5): GAGVSQSPSNKVTEKGKDVELRCDPISGHTALYWYRQSLGQGLEFLIYFQGNSAPDKSGLPSDRFSAERTGGSVSTLTIQRTQQEDSAVYLCASSSRDRGGREPQHFGDGTRLSIL.

In nucleotides, the CDR3 is TGCGCCAGCACAAAAACCGGGACAGTAGAGAATGAGCAGTTCTTC. The encoded protein is CASTKTGTVENEQFF. This sequence joins TRBV5-1 and TRBJ2-1; 7 bases match TRBD1. Per the germline V gene, CDR1 is SGHRS and CDR2 is YFSETQ. V was clipped by 6 bases and J by 7 bases; unmatched bases: 13. CDR3 length: 15 residues.

This clone was seen ten or more times. V usage is TRBV5-4 and J usage is TRBJ1-3, with D tentatively TRBD1 (5 bases). The V gene's germline CDR1 is SGHNT and CDR2 YYREEE (reference sequence). This CDR3 has 16 amino acids. V shed 3 bases and J shed 0 bases, with 13 bases lying between them. The CDR3, as DNA: TGTGCCAGCAGCTACACGGGACTGATCTCTGGAAACACCATATATTTT. It is translated as CASSYTGLISGNTIYF.

The gene calls are TRBV5-6 and TRBJ2-7; 7 bases align to TRBD2. Trimming cost V 7 bases and J 3 bases; bases outside gene matches: 4. Germline assignment: CDR1 SGHDT and CDR2 YYEEEE. The CDR3 sequence is 12 residues long. CDR3 sequence (DNA): TGTGCCAGCGTAGGGACTAACTACGAGCAGTACTTC. This codes for CASVGTNYEQYF.

The chain recombines TRBV4-1 with TRBJ2-5, with TRBD2 matching over 9 bases. Germline assignment: CDR1 MGHRA and CDR2 YSYEKL. The CDR3 is made up of 16 amino acids. Losses at the gene ends were 0 bases for V and 5 bases for J; bases not matched to a gene: 7. CDR3 DNA: TGCGCCAGCAGCCAAGATCGAGCGGGAGGTCGTGAGACCCAGTACTTC. Its translation is CASSQDRAGGRETQYF.

The V and J genes are TRBV18 and TRBJ2-1, with 9 positions matching TRBD1. This CDR3 has 15 amino acids. CDR1 is KGHSH and CDR2 is LQKENI in the germline V gene. The V and J ends lost 5 bases and 4 bases, in that order; junction bases with no gene match: 6. Here the CDR3 DNA reads TGTGCCAGCTCATCGGGACAGGGATCTTACAATGAGCAGTTCTTC. This encodes CASSSGQGSYNEQFF. Combining the CDR3 with reference TRBV18 and TRBJ2-1 gives the whole variable domain NAGVMQNPRHLVRRRGQEARLRCSPMKGHSHVYWYRQLPEEGLKFMVYLQKENIIDESGMPKERFSAEFPKEGPSILRIQQVVRGDSAAYFCASSSGQGSYNEQFFGPGTRLTVL.

V and J are TRBV2 and TRBJ2-5; 7 positions agree with TRBD1. Germline CDR1 and CDR2: SNHLY and FYNNEI. The CDR3 has 15 amino acids. V was pared by 6 bases and J by 7 bases, with 14 bases of the junction left unmatched. The CDR3 DNA is TGTGCCAGCAGCGTGACAGGGCCGTTTGGGGGGACCCAGTACTTC. Its protein product is CASSVTGPFGGTQYF.

The chain joins TRBV7-9 to TRBJ2-5, with TRBD2 matching 9 bases. Germline trimming cut 5 bases from V and 3 bases from J; bases unmatched to any gene: 4. The CDR3 consists of 14 residues. Germline assignment: CDR1 SEHNR and CDR2 FQNEAQ (reference sequence). CDR3: CASSPGLAEETQYF. CDR3 nucleotides: TGTGCCAGCAGCCCGGGACTAGCCGAAGAGACCCAGTACTTC.

This clone was detected a few times. The J gene is TRBJ1-1, the V gene TRBV14, with 7 bases that match TRBD1. Germline CDR1 and CDR2: SGHDN and FVKESK. The CDR3 consists of 13 residues. The J segment lost 10 bases and the V segment lost 4 bases, leaving 9 bases of the junction unmatched. The CDR3: CASSPNNRGTAFF. The CDR3 DNA follows: TGTGCCAGCAGCCCCAATAACAGGGGTACAGCTTTCTTT.

To note about this clone: This specimen includes other DNA sequences encoding the same CDR3. The chain couples TRBV7-2 to TRBJ2-7; D is ambiguous. The V end was cut by 5 bases, the J end by 1 base, with 3 bases between. The CDR3 totals 11 residues. The germline V gene encodes CDR1 SGHTA and CDR2 FQGNSA. CDR3 residues: CASSPSYEQYF. The CDR3 DNA is TGTGCCAGCAGCCCTTCCTACGAGCAGTACTTC.

The chain joins TRBV4-2 to TRBJ1-1; D unresolved. Germline values: CDR1 LGHNA, CDR2 YNFKEQ. CDR3 length: 13 amino acids. Trimming stripped 1 base from V and 2 bases from J, with 5 bases between. The CDR3 nucleotides are TGTGCCAGCAGCCAAGGGCCAAACACTGAAGCTTTCTTT. Amino acid sequence: CASSQGPNTEAFF.

The J gene is TRBJ2-3, the V gene TRBV4-3; D is possibly TRBD1 (5 bases). The CDR3 has 15 amino acids. Germline assignment: CDR1 LGHNA and CDR2 YSLEER. The V end was cut by 2 bases, the J end by 5 bases, with 14 bases between. In nucleotides, the CDR3 is TGCGCCAGCAGCCAAAGTAGGCACCAGGGAGATACGCAGTATTTT. It codes for CASSQSRHQGDTQYF.

This clone was picked up a small number of times. This sequence joins TRBV7-6 and TRBJ2-1, with D possibly matching TRBD1 (6 bases). The germline gives CDR1 SGHVS, CDR2 FNYEAQ. Trimming took 5 bases from V and 2 from J, leaving 16 bases between them. The CDR3 is made up of 16 amino acids. The CDR3 loop reads CASSPTGRLTYNEQFF. The CDR3 region has the DNA TGTGCCAGCAGCCCAACAGGGCGGTTAACCTACAATGAGCAGTTCTTC.